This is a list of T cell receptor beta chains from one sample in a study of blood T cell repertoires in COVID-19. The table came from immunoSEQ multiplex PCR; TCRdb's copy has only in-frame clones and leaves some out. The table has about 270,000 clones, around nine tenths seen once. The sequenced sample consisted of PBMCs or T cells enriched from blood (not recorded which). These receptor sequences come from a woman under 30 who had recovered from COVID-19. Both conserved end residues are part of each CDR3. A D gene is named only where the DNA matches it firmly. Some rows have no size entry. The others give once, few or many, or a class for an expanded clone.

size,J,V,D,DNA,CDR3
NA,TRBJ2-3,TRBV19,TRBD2,TGTGCCAGTAGCGGAAGGACTAGCGGGGGCACAGATACGCAGTATTTT,CASSGRTSGGTDTQYF
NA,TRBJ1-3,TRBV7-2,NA,TGTGCCAGCAGCTTGCCTTCAGGGGTCGGTGGAAACACCATATATTTT,CASSLPSGVGGNTIYF
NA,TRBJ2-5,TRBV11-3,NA,TGTGCCAGCAGCCAAGCACAAGAGACCCAGTACTTC,CASSQAQETQYF
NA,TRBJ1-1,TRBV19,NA,TGTGCCAGTAGTATAGAAACAGGGAACACTGAAGCTTTCTTT,CASSIETGNTEAFF
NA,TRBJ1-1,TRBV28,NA,TGTGCCAGCATTCTAACTGCTCCCGGACAGAAAAACACTGAAGCTTTCTTT,CASILTAPGQKNTEAFF
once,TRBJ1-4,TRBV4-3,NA,TGCGCCAGCAGCCTAGAAGGGGGACCTAATGAAAAACTGTTTTTT,CASSLEGGPNEKLFF
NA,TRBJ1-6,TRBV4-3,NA,TGCGCCAGCAGCCAAGACAACAACAGGGTTGGGTCACCCCTCCACTTT,CASSQDNNRVGSPLHF
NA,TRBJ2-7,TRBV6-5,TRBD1,TGTGCCAGCAGCTTTACAGGGGACGAGCAGTACTTC,CASSFTGDEQYF
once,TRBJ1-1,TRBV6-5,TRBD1,TGTGCCAGCAGGGTGGACAGGGCAATCACTGAAGCTTTCTTT,CASRVDRAITEAFF
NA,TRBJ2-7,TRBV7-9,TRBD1,TGTGCCAGCGGACGGACAGGGGGAGGAGAGCAGTACTTC,CASGRTGGGEQYF
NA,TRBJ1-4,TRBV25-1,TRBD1,TGTGCCAGCACCGCGGACAGGGTGGATGAAAAACTGTTTTTT,CASTADRVDEKLFF
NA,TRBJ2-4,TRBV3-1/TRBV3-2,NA,TGTGCCAGCAGCCCTCGGGGTGGAAAAAACATTCAGTACTTC,CASSPRGGKNIQYF
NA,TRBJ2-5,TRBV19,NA,TGTGCCAGTAGTGGGGGCAGCCAAGAGACCCAGTACTTC,CASSGGSQETQYF
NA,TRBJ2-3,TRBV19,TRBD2,TGTGCCAGTAGTATAACTAGCGGCCACACAGATACGCAGTATTTT,CASSITSGHTDTQYF
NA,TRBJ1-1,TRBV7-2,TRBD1,TGTGCCAGCAGCGAGCAGACAGGGAGCACTGAAGCTTTCTTT,CASSEQTGSTEAFF
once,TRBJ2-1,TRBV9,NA,TGTGCCAGCAGCGTAGATCCAGCGGGCGCCGTCTCCTACAATGAGCAGTTCTTC,CASSVDPAGAVSYNEQFF
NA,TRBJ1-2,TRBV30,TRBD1,TGTGCCTGGAGGCCGATGTACGGGACAGCGACGGGGTCTAACTATGGCTACACCTTC,CAWRPMYGTATGSNYGYTF
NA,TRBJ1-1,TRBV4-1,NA,TGCGCCAGCAGCCAAGAACTAGACCCTGAAGCTTTCTTT,CASSQELDPEAFF
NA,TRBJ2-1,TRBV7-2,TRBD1,TGTGCCAGCAGCTTAAATCCAACAGGGGGCTGGGATGAGCAGTTCTTC,CASSLNPTGGWDEQFF
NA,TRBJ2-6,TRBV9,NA,TGTGCCAGCAGCGTAGATGGTAGCCGCATCTCTGGGGCCAACGTCCTGACTTTC,CASSVDGSRISGANVLTF
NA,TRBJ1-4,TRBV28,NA,TGTGCCAGCAGCCGGCTGGCGGACATGATGGAAAAACTGTTTTTT,CASSRLADMMEKLFF
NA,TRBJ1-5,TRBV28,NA,TGTGCCAGCAGTCAAGACAGAACTAGCAATCAGCCCCAGCATTTT,CASSQDRTSNQPQHF
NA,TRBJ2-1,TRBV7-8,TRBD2,TGTGCCAGCAGCCCCGGACTAGTAGTGCGCTACAATGAGCAGTTCTTC,CASSPGLVVRYNEQFF
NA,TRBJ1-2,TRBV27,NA,TGTGCCAGCAGTTTTGAGGGTAGGAATGGCTACACCTTC,CASSFEGRNGYTF
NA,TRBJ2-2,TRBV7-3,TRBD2,TGTGCCAGCAGCCGGGGACTAGGAAGAACCACGAACACCGGGGAGCTGTTTTTT,CASSRGLGRTTNTGELFF
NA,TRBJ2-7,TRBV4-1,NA,TGCGCCAGCAGCACAGCTCAGAGCTTCGAGCAGTACTTC,CASSTAQSFEQYF
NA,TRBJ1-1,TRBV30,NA,TGTGCCTGGAGTGTACTTGATTCGCGGGAGAACACTGAAGCTTTCTTT,CAWSVLDSRENTEAFF
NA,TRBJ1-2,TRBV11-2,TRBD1,TGTGCCAGCAGCTTAGATACAGGGGACTATGGCTACACCTTC,CASSLDTGDYGYTF
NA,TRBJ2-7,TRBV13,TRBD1,TGTGCCAGCAGCGGCTTGACAGGGGACGAGCAGTACTTC,CASSGLTGDEQYF
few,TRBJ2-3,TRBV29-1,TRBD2,TGCAGCGTTGCAGGGGTAAGGACTAGCGACCCTAGCACAGATACGCAGTATTTT,CSVAGVRTSDPSTDTQYF
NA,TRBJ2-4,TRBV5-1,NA,TGCGCCAGCACCTACCGAACAGGGAACAGCGACATTCAGTACTTC,CASTYRTGNSDIQYF
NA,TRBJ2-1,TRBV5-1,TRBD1,TGCGCCAGCAGCTTCCCAGGGGGCAATGAGCAGTTCTTC,CASSFPGGNEQFF
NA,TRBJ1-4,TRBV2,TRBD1,TGTGCCAGGGGACAGGGGGGAGGTTCTAATGAAAAACTGTTTTTT,CARGQGGGSNEKLFF
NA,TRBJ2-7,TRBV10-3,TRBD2,TGTGCCATCAGTGAAGCTAGCGGGAGGGCCAGCGAGCAGTACTTC,CAISEASGRASEQYF
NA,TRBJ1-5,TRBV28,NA,TGTGCCAGCAGTTCCCCACGACAGGTTATGGGTAATCAGCCCCAGCATTTT,CASSSPRQVMGNQPQHF
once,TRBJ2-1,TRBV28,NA,TGTGCCAGCAGTCCGCTTGAGGGGGGGAAAGTGGAGCAGTTCTTC,CASSPLEGGKVEQFF
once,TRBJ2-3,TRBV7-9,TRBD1,TGTGCCAGCAGCTTAGAAGACAGGGGGCAGTATTTT,CASSLEDRGQYF
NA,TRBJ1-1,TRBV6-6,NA,TGTGCCAGCTGTAGGGGGTTGGGGAGCACTGAAGCTTTCTTT,CASCRGLGSTEAFF
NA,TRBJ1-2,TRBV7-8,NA,TGTGCCAGCAGCTTGCAGGGTGGCTACACCTTC,CASSLQGGYTF
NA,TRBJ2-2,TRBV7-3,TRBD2,TGTGCCAGCAGCTTAATCGGACTAGCGGGAGCCCTGAACGCCGGGGAGCTGTTTTTT,CASSLIGLAGALNAGELFF
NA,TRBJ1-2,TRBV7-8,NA,TGTGCCAGCAGCTTATTTGTTGGAGAGCACTATGGCTACACCTTC,CASSLFVGEHYGYTF